Each of the 27 T cell receptor beta chains below was sequenced from the same sample in a study of blood T cell repertoires in COVID-19. Assay used: immunoSEQ multiplex PCR; TCRdb lists only in-frame clones, some missing. This table holds about 200,000 clones, approximately 80% found once. What was sequenced was PBMCs or T cells enriched from blood (not recorded which). These TCRs come from an older woman with acute COVID-19.

The rearrangement uses TRBV18 and TRBJ1-2; 7 nucleotides agree with TRBD1. CDR3 length: 15 amino acids. The ends lost 6 bases at V and 4 bases at J; junction bases unmatched: 11. Germline V gene data show CDR1 as KGHSH and CDR2 as LQKENI. CDR3 loop: CASSPQGEEGYGYTF. In DNA, the CDR3 is TGTGCCAGCTCGCCTCAGGGGGAGGAAGGCTATGGCTACACCTTC.

The rearrangement links TRBV9 to TRBJ2-1, with D uncertain. The V gene's germline CDR1 is SGDLS and CDR2 YYNGEE. The CDR3 runs 13 residues. The germline V and J ends were trimmed by 1 base and 6 bases, with 8 bases remaining between them. CDR3 loop: CASSVMSTNEQFF. As DNA, the CDR3 is TGTGCCAGCAGCGTAATGTCTACCAATGAGCAGTTCTTC.

V is TRBV5-1 and J is TRBJ1-5; no definite D call. Trimming pared 0 bases from V and 3 bases from J, leaving 7 bases between. Germline V gene lookup returns CDR1 SGHRS and CDR2 YFSETQ. This CDR3 comprises 14 residues. The CDR3 nucleotides are TGCGCCAGCAGCTTGGGGCAGTTCAATCAGCCCCAGCATTTT. Translating it yields CASSLGQFNQPQHF.

In DNA, the CDR3 is TGTGCCAGCAGTTACACTCCGGGACAGGGTGGAGGCTACACCTTC. Its protein product is CASSYTPGQGGGYTF. The chain couples TRBV6-5 to TRBJ1-2, with TRBD1 matching over 9 bases. The CDR3 runs to 15 residues. With 2 bases clipped from V and 8 bases from J, the junction kept 9 bases outside the gene matches. Looked up from germline, CDR1 is MNHEY and CDR2 is SVGAGI.

The V and J genes are TRBV5-1 and TRBJ2-3; D gene unclear. Deletions cut 1 base from V and 6 bases from J, with 9 bases between. The CDR3 is 13 amino acids. CDR1 SGHRS and CDR2 YFSETQ come from the germline V gene. This CDR3 is CASSLNPRDTQYF. CDR3 nucleotide sequence: TGCGCCAGCAGCTTGAATCCGCGGGATACGCAGTATTTT.

The chain carries TRBV5-5 and TRBJ1-2, with 7 nucleotides matching TRBD1. The germline V gene encodes CDR1 SGHKS and CDR2 YYEKEE (reference sequence). The trim removed 2 bases at V and 6 bases at J, leaving 4 bases unmatched. The CDR3 spans 13 residues. The CDR3 region is CASSFRGGNGYTF. CDR3 bases: TGTGCCAGCAGCTTTCGAGGGGGCAATGGCTACACCTTC.

The gene calls are TRBV4-3 and TRBJ2-3; tentatively, D is TRBD2 (5 bases). Trimming removed 4 bases from V and 5 bases from J, with 16 bases in between. This CDR3 has 15 amino acids. Germline V CDR1 and CDR2: LGHNA, YSLEER. The CDR3 DNA follows: TGCGCCAGCAGCCTGGACTTACGTTGGGGAGATACGCAGTATTTT. It specifies CASSLDLRWGDTQYF.

The rearrangement joins TRBV5-6 to TRBJ1-2; D is unresolved. The germline V gene encodes CDR1 SGHDT and CDR2 YYEEEE. This CDR3 is 15 amino acids long. V was clipped by 0 bases and J by 2 bases, with 11 bases between them. CDR3 protein: CASSLGVRLNYGYTF. The CDR3 nucleotides read TGTGCCAGCAGCTTGGGTGTCAGACTAAACTATGGCTACACCTTC.

This chain uses TRBV19 with TRBJ1-6, with 11 bases fitting TRBD1. V shed 3 bases, J shed 8 bases, and the junction held 9 bases outside the gene matches. There are 17 residues in the CDR3. Germline V lookup: CDR1 LNHDA, CDR2 SQIVND (reference sequence). The CDR3: CASSMRTGGKKYSPLHF. CDR3 coding DNA: TGTGCCAGTAGTATGAGGACAGGGGGCAAGAAGTATTCACCCCTCCACTTT.

The genes are TRBV6-5 and TRBJ2-5, with no clear D. V dropped 2 bases and J dropped 5 bases, with 9 bases sitting between them. From germline, CDR1 is MNHEY and CDR2 SVGAGI. There are 13 residues in the CDR3. In nucleotides, the CDR3 is TGTGCCAGCAGTTACGTGGCCTCGGAGACCCAGTACTTC. Protein: CASSYVASETQYF.

The chain recombines TRBV30 with TRBJ2-7; 10 nucleotides align to TRBD1. The trim removed 2 bases at V and 0 bases at J, leaving 4 bases unmatched. This CDR3 spans 15 amino acids. CDR1 and CDR2 (germline): GTSNPN, SVGIG (reference sequence). The CDR3: CAWSIGQGVSYEQYF. The CDR3, as DNA: TGTGCCTGGAGTATCGGACAGGGGGTCTCCTACGAGCAGTACTTC.

This clone was found many times. The genes are TRBV4-3 and TRBJ2-2; a weak D match, TRBD2 (5 bases). Germline assignment: CDR1 LGHNA and CDR2 YSLEER. The CDR3 consists of 16 residues. V gave up 0 bases and J gave up 0 bases, with 8 bases separating them. The CDR3 protein is CASSQDDGTNTGELFF. CDR3 DNA sequence: TGCGCCAGCAGCCAAGACGACGGGACGAACACCGGGGAGCTGTTTTTT.

The chain has TRBV7-9 and TRBJ1-6; 7 bases map to TRBD1. This CDR3 has 14 residues. CDR1 and CDR2 (germline): SEHNR, FQNEAQ (reference sequence). V trimming: 2 bases; J trimming: 7 bases; junction bases outside the gene matches: 2. The CDR3 spells CASSLTRGNSPLHF. The CDR3 coding sequence is TGTGCCAGCAGCTTAACCAGGGGGAATTCACCCCTCCACTTT.

This clone was recorded once. This chain connects TRBV2 to TRBJ1-5; D is ambiguous. This CDR3 is 13 amino acids long. Per germline, CDR1 SNHLY and CDR2 FYNNEI. V was shortened by 0 bases and J by 12 bases, with 12 bases between the two germline ends. DNA of the CDR3: TGTGCCAGCAGTGAAGCGCCAAGGTCAGGCCAGCATTTT. Translated: CASSEAPRSGQHF. Drawing the rest from reference TRBV2 and TRBJ1-5, the complete variable domain is EPEVTQTPSHQVTQMGQEVILRCVPISNHLYFYWYRQILGQKVEFLVSFYNNEISEKSEIFDDQFSVERPDGSNFTLKIRSTKLEDSAMYFCASSEAPRSGQHFGDGTRLSIL.

V is TRBV24-1 and J is TRBJ1-1, with D unclear. V lost 5 bases to trimming and J lost 2 bases, with 14 bases between them. CDR1 is KGHDR, CDR2 SFDVKD, per germline. This CDR3 comprises 15 residues. CDR3 amino acids: CATSAGSRGNTEAFF. The CDR3 bases are TGTGCCACCAGTGCGGGTAGCAGAGGCAACACTGAAGCTTTCTTT.

The rearrangement links TRBV7-9 to TRBJ1-2, with a possible D match to TRBD1 (5 bases). The CDR3 has 12 amino acids. V was trimmed by 0 bases and J by 8 bases, leaving 7 bases between them. Germline-derived CDR1 and CDR2 are SEHNR and FQNEAQ (reference sequence). CDR3 sequence (DNA): TGTGCCAGCAGCTTAGCCAGGGCGGGCTACACCTTC. This sequence encodes CASSLARAGYTF.

The V and J genes are TRBV27 and TRBJ1-4; a possible D gene is TRBD1 (5 bases). This CDR3 region has 15 residues. The ends were cut back, 1 base at V and 4 bases at J, with 10 bases in the middle. The germline CDR1 and CDR2 sequences are MNHEY and SMNVEV (reference sequence). The chain's CDR3 is CASSLYTGVNEKLFF. In DNA form, the CDR3 reads TGTGCCAGCAGTTTATATACAGGAGTTAATGAAAAACTGTTTTTT.

The count of this clone is one. The CDR3 spells CASSTNRQGRGYTF. DNA of the CDR3: TGTGCCAGCAGTACCAATCGACAGGGTAGAGGCTACACCTTC. The rearrangement uses TRBV2 and TRBJ1-2; 7 bases line up with TRBD1. Trimming cost V 5 bases and J 8 bases; bases outside gene matches: 11. The CDR3 covers 14 residues. Germline CDR1 and CDR2: SNHLY and FYNNEI.

This chain connects TRBV10-2 to TRBJ2-1; the D is unclear. V gave up 7 bases and J gave up 7 bases, with 23 bases separating them. The CDR3 covers 16 residues. The germline V gene encodes CDR1 WSHSY and CDR2 SAAADI. DNA of the CDR3: TGCGCCAGCATAGAAACCTGGGCTGGGCTTTGGAATGAGCAGTTCTTC. Translated, it gives CASIETWAGLWNEQFF.

This clone was found once. The rearrangement joins TRBV19 to TRBJ1-1; the D gene is possibly TRBD1 (5 bases). CDR1 and CDR2 (germline): LNHDA, SQIVND (reference sequence). Trimming stripped 11 bases from V and 1 base from J, with 23 bases between. CDR3 length: 16 residues. The CDR3 sequence: CACTRSVGTANTEAFF. In DNA, the CDR3 is TGTGCCTGCACCCGGAGTGTGGGGACTGCGAACACTGAAGCTTTCTTT.

This rearrangement joins TRBV7-2 to TRBJ2-7; perhaps TRBD2 as D (5 bases). There are 13 residues in the CDR3. Germline-derived CDR1 and CDR2 are SGHTA and FQGNSA. V gave up 2 bases and J gave up 5 bases, with 10 bases separating them. The CDR3 reads CASSLQRSNEQYF. CDR3 coding DNA: TGTGCCAGCAGCTTACAGCGGAGCAACGAGCAGTACTTC.

This clone was counted only a few times. The rearrangement joins TRBV6-1 to TRBJ1-5; 7 bases align to TRBD1. Germline loops: CDR1 MNHNS, CDR2 SASEGT. The CDR3 is 15 residues long. Trimming removed 1 base from V and 7 bases from J; junction bases left unmatched: 7. The CDR3 DNA follows: TGTGCCAGCAGTGAAGGGGTACAGGGGAGGCAGCCCCAGCATTTT. This encodes CASSEGVQGRQPQHF.

The rearrangement uses TRBV5-5 and TRBJ2-3, with a tentative D call TRBD1 (6 bases). V was clipped by 5 bases and J by 2 bases, with 15 bases between them. Germline V gene lookup returns CDR1 SGHKS and CDR2 YYEKEE (reference sequence). CDR3 length: 15 amino acids. CDR3 loop: CASRRSGVATDTQYF. The DNA of the CDR3 is TGTGCCAGCAGACGATCAGGGGTGGCCACAGATACGCAGTATTTT. Full variable domain (missing parts from reference TRBV5-5 and TRBJ2-3): DAGVTQSPTHLIKTRGQQVTLRCSPISGHKSVSWYQQVLGQGPQFIFQYYEKEERGRGNFPDRFSARQFPNYSSELNVNALLLGDSALYLCASRRSGVATDTQYFGPGTRLTVL.

V and J are TRBV9 and TRBJ2-2; 11 positions match TRBD1. Germline V lookup: CDR1 SGDLS, CDR2 YYNGEE. The CDR3 extends over 15 amino acids. J was trimmed by 6 bases and V by 3 bases; bases with no gene match: 4. The CDR3: CASSADRGRAGELFF. In DNA form, the CDR3 reads TGTGCCAGCAGCGCGGACAGGGGGCGGGCCGGGGAGCTGTTTTTT.

This chain links TRBV18 with TRBJ2-7; 8 nucleotides line up with TRBD2. CDR3 length: 14 amino acids. Germline lookup yields CDR1 KGHSH and CDR2 LQKENI. Losses at the gene ends were 3 bases for V and 2 bases for J; bases not matched to a gene: 3. The CDR3 nucleotides read TGTGCCAGCTCACCGACTAGCGAGCCCTACGAGCAGTACTTC. Amino acid sequence: CASSPTSEPYEQYF.

The chain uses TRBV28 and TRBJ2-5, with D hard to call. The germline CDR1 and CDR2 sequences are MDHEN and SYDVKM. V was trimmed by 6 bases and J by 5 bases, leaving 13 bases between them. CDR3 size: 13 residues. The CDR3 bases are TGTGCCAGCAGGTCCTCTGGCTCGGAGACCCAGTACTTC. Protein product: CASRSSGSETQYF.

The chain carries TRBV1 and TRBJ2-7; the table's D call TRBD2 went unverified against the DNA. TRBV1 is a pseudogene segment. This CDR3 contains 14 residues. The DNA for the CDR3 is TGCACCAGCAGCCAACGAGGCAGAAGTCTCGAGCAGTACTTC. It is translated as CTSSQRGRSLEQYF.